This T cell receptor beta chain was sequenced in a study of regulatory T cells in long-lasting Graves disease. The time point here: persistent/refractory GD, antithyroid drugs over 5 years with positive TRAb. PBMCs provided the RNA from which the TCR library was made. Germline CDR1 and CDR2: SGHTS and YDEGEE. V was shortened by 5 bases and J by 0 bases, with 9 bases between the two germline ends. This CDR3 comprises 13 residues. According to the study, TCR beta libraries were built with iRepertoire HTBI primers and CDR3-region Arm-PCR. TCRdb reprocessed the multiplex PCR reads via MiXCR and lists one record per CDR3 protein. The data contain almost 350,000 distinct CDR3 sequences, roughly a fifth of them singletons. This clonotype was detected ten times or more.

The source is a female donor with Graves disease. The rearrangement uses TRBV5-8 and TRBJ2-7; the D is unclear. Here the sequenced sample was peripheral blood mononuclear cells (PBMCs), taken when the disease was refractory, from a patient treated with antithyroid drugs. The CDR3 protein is CASRRTGSYEQYF. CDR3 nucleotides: TGTGCCAGCAGGCGGACGGGCTCCTACGAGCAGTACTTC.